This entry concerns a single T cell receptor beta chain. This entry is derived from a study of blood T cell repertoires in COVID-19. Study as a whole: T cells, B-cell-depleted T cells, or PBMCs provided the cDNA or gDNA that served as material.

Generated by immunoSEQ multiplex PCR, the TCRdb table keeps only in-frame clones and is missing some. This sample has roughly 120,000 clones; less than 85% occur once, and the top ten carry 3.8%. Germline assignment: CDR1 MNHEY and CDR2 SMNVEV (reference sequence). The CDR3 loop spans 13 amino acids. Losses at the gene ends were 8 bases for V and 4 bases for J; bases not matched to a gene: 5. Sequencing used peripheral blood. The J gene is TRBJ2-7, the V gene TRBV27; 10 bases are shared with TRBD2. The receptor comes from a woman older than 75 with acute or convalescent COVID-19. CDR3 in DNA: TGTGCCAGCCTTGCTAGCGGGAGTTACGAGCAGTACTTC. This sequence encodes CASLASGSYEQYF.